The 14 T cell receptor beta chains listed next were all sequenced from one sample in a study of response to subunit inactivated influenza vaccine. TCRdb recomputed calls from the RT-PCR reads with MiXCR, one row per CDR3 protein. The sample holds around 750,000 distinct CDR3 sequences, 20% to 25% seen once. Sequenced here: PBMCs from blood, sampled roughly 5 days after vaccination. All receptors derive from a man in his fifties who received an inactivated influenza vaccine.

This clonotype has a handful of counts. The V and J genes are TRBV7-9 and TRBJ1-2; a weak D match, TRBD1 (5 bases). Germline V lookup: CDR1 SEHNR, CDR2 FQNEAQ (reference sequence). CDR3 length equals 13 residues. V lost 4 bases, J lost 1 base, and 7 bases lay in between. The CDR3 sequence is CASSSTDNYGYTF. The CDR3 DNA reads as TGTGCCAGCAGCTCGACAGATAACTATGGCTACACCTTC.

This clonotype was found a few times. The CDR3 DNA sequence: TGTGCCATCCGGACTAGCTTTCCAGAGACCCAGTACTTC. Protein sequence: CAIRTSFPETQYF. The V call is TRBV12-3 or TRBV12-4, the J call TRBJ2-5; TRBD2 aligns across 8 bases. With V trimmed by 10 bases and J by 4 bases, 8 bases remained unmatched. There are 13 residues in the CDR3.

This clonotype has a handful of counts. The gene calls are TRBV7-9 and TRBJ2-7; D call uncertain. Germline CDR1 reads SEHNR; CDR2 reads FQNEAQ (reference sequence). The CDR3 covers 12 residues. Trimming cost V 4 bases and J 5 bases, with 9 bases left between them. CDR3 residues: CASSYRRDEQYF. The CDR3 region has the DNA TGTGCCAGCAGCTATCGTCGAGACGAGCAGTACTTC.

The V and J genes are TRBV12-3 or TRBV12-4 and TRBJ2-1; 8 bases match TRBD1. This CDR3 region has 16 residues. J was trimmed by 3 bases and V by 6 bases; bases with no gene match: 10. In nucleotides, the CDR3 is TGTGCCAGCAGCACAACAGGGGGAAGTATCTACAATGAGCAGTTCTTC. This codes for CASSTTGGSIYNEQFF.

The chain recombines TRBV12-3 or TRBV12-4 with TRBJ2-5, with unresolved D. The CDR3 has 13 residues. Trimming pared 0 bases from V and 3 bases from J, leaving 5 bases between. CDR3: CASSLALKETQYF. The CDR3 DNA is TGTGCCAGCAGTTTAGCTCTAAAAGAGACCCAGTACTTC.

This clonotype has more than one count but fewer than ten. The chain uses TRBV5-6 and TRBJ2-2; D remains unclear. The V end was cut by 2 bases, the J end by 0 bases, with 11 bases between. Germline lookup yields CDR1 SGHDT and CDR2 YYEEEE. The CDR3 spans 16 residues. The CDR3 sequence is CASSFFGGTNTGELFF. CDR3 bases: TGTGCCAGCAGCTTTTTTGGCGGAACGAACACCGGGGAGCTGTTTTTT.

Only a few counts were recorded for this clonotype. The rearrangement uses TRBV7-9 and TRBJ1-2, with D unclear. Trimming took off 5 bases at V and 8 bases at J, with 21 bases between the two ends. This CDR3 comprises 15 residues. Germline values: CDR1 SEHNR, CDR2 FQNEAQ (reference sequence). The CDR3 loop reads CASSKTDRRLGGYTF. The CDR3 region has the DNA TGTGCCAGCAGCAAGACGGACCGCCGATTGGGGGGCTACACCTTC.

V usage is TRBV20-1 and J usage is TRBJ2-7, with 7 positions matching TRBD2. Trimming took 6 bases from V and 2 from J; bases not matched to a gene: 10. In germline, CDR1 is DFQATT, CDR2 SNEGSKA (reference sequence). The CDR3 totals 14 residues. Here the CDR3 reads CSALWASGAYEQYF. CDR3 DNA: TGCAGTGCGCTATGGGCTAGCGGAGCCTACGAGCAGTACTTC.

The chain carries TRBV6-5 and TRBJ2-1; D possibly corresponds to TRBD1 (6 bases). This CDR3 is 14 amino acids long. Germline lookup yields CDR1 MNHEY and CDR2 SVGAGI. Between the trimmed V and J ends, which lost 3 bases and 9 bases, there was a span of 15 bases. CDR3 in amino acids: CASSYYREVGEQFF. The CDR3 DNA is TGTGCCAGCAGTTATTACAGGGAAGTGGGTGAGCAGTTCTTC.

This clonotype was recorded a few times. CDR3 loop: CASSKDSTYEQYF. In DNA form, the CDR3 reads TGTGCCAGCAGCAAGGACAGTACCTACGAGCAGTACTTC. The V and J genes are TRBV7-2 and TRBJ2-7, with D possibly TRBD1 on 6 matching bases. The CDR3 extends over 13 amino acids. CDR1 is SGHTA and CDR2 is FQGNSA in the germline V gene. V lost 5 bases, J lost 2 bases, and 10 bases lay in between.

The chain has TRBV4-3 and TRBJ2-2; 8 bases match TRBD2. The V segment lost 4 bases and the J segment 6 bases; nucleotides outside the gene matches: 10. The V gene's germline CDR1 is LGHNA and CDR2 YSLEER. CDR3 length equals 16 residues. Here the CDR3 reads CASSRGLAIVPGELFF. In DNA form, the CDR3 reads TGCGCCAGCAGCCGCGGACTAGCAATAGTGCCCGGGGAGCTGTTTTTT.

The chain couples TRBV5-1 to TRBJ2-1; 9 nucleotides match TRBD1. This CDR3 is 14 amino acids long. Germline CDR1 reads SGHRS; CDR2 reads YFSETQ. Trimming cost V 4 bases and J 8 bases; bases outside gene matches: 7. CDR3 loop: CASSLRDRDYEQFF. The CDR3 DNA sequence: TGCGCCAGCAGCCTGAGGGACAGGGATTATGAGCAGTTCTTC.

This chain joins TRBV7-8 and TRBJ2-1, with D possibly matching TRBD1 (6 bases). V shed 5 bases and J shed 4 bases, with 12 bases lying between them. The CDR3 spans 14 residues. Germline V gives CDR1 SGHVS, CDR2 FQNEAQ. The CDR3 bases are TGTGCCAGCAGCAGTAAAGGGGGTTACAATGAGCAGTTCTTC. Translated, it gives CASSSKGGYNEQFF.

The CDR3 is CASSLETGVEQYF. Written as DNA, the CDR3 is TGCGCCAGCAGCTTGGAAACAGGGGTCGAGCAGTACTTC. This chain connects TRBV5-1 to TRBJ2-7; 7 positions agree with TRBD1. V was clipped by 0 bases and J by 6 bases; unmatched bases: 3. Per germline, CDR1 SGHRS and CDR2 YFSETQ. This CDR3 region has 13 residues.